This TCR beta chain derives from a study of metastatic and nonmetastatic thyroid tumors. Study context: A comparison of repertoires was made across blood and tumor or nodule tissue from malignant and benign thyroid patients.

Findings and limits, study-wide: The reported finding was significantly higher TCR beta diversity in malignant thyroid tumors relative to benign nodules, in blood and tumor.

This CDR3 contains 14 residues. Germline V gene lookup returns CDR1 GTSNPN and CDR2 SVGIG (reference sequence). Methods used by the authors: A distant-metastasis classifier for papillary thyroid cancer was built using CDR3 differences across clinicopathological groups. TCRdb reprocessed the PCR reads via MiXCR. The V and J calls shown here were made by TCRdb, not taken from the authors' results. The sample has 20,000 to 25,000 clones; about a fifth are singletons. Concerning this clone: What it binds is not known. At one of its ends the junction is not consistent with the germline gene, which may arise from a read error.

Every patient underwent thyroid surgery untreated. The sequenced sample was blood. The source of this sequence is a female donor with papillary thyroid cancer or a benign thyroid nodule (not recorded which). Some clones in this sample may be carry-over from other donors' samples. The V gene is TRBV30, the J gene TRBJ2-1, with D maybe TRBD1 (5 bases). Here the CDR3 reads CAWSGQTQYNEQLF. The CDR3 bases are TGTGCCTGGAGTGGACAGACACAATACAATGAGCAGTTATTC.